These 25 T cell receptor beta chains were sequenced from one sample in a study of Graves' ophthalmopathy and Graves' hyperthyroidism. The study amplified TCR beta CDR3 regions using RNA transcripts. HTBI-primed RT-PCR formed the first round, and a multiplex PCR formed the second. TCRdb itself ran the multiplex PCR reads through MiXCR, one entry per CDR3 protein. The repertoire consists of over a million distinct CDR3 sequences, with 36% occurring once and the leading ten covering over 8.5%. Sequences were obtained from peripheral blood or thyroid tissue (not recorded which). The receptors stem from an adult man with Graves' hyperthyroidism.

The chain recombines TRBV2 with TRBJ1-2; D is uncertain. Germline loops: CDR1 SNHLY, CDR2 FYNNEI. V was pared by 3 bases and J by 4 bases, with 12 bases between. CDR3 size: 14 residues. The CDR3, as DNA: TGTGCCAGCAGTGACAGGTATAGCACCTATGGCTACACCTTC. Amino acid sequence: CASSDRYSTYGYTF. Variable domain in full (rest from reference TRBV2 and TRBJ1-2): EPEVTQTPSHQVTQMGQEVILRCVPISNHLYFYWYRQILGQKVEFLVSFYNNEISEKSEIFDDQFSVERPDGSNFTLKIRSTKLEDSAMYFCASSDRYSTYGYTFGSGTRLTVV.

The chain carries TRBV2 and TRBJ2-7, with 12 bases identical to TRBD2. The CDR3 spans 16 residues. With 4 bases clipped from V and 3 bases from J, the junction kept 7 bases outside the gene matches. Germline CDR1 reads SNHLY; CDR2 reads FYNNEI. The CDR3 DNA reads as TGTGCCAGCAGTGGTGGACTAGCGGGACACCGCTACGAGCAGTACTTC. This gives the protein CASSGGLAGHRYEQYF.

The sample holds one count of this clonotype. No conserved phenylalanine or tryptophan ends this CDR3, so it is likely a read error. The DNA is left out, because the CDR3 cannot be placed on it with certainty; the CDR3 is given as TCRdb lists it. The chain has TRBV7-6 and TRBJ2-2; the table calls TRBD2, which could not be checked here. Germline values: CDR1 SGHVS, CDR2 FNYEAQ. The CDR3 sequence runs 8 residues, both termini included. CDR3 amino acids: CASSRGGE.

This sequence joins TRBV9 and TRBJ2-5; tentatively, D is TRBD1 or TRBD2 (5 bases each). V lost 4 bases and J lost 5, with 12 bases in between. CDR1 is SGDLS, CDR2 YYNGEE, per germline. This CDR3 region has 13 residues. The chain's CDR3 is CASSTGWGETQYF. In nucleotides, the CDR3 is TGTGCCAGCAGCACGGGATGGGGGGAGACCCAGTACTTC.

The table lists this clonotype with a few counts. The V gene is TRBV7-9, the J gene TRBJ2-5; 11 nucleotides line up with TRBD2. Trimming removed 5 bases from V and 3 bases from J; junction bases left unmatched: 5. This CDR3 spans 15 amino acids. Germline V gene lookup returns CDR1 SEHNR and CDR2 FQNEAQ (reference sequence). The CDR3 sequence is CASSAPGLAEETQYF. CDR3 coding DNA: TGTGCCAGCAGCGCCCCGGGACTAGCGGAAGAGACCCAGTACTTC.

J is TRBJ1-1 and V is TRBV10-3, with D tentatively TRBD1 (5 bases). CDR3 length: 13 amino acids. CDR1 is ENHRY and CDR2 is SYGVKD in the germline V gene. V lost 6 bases, J lost 0 bases, and 8 bases lay in between. This CDR3 is CAIRGTVNTEAFF. In nucleotides, the CDR3 is TGTGCCATCAGAGGGACGGTGAACACTGAAGCTTTCTTT.

Comments on this clonotype: Likely a read error: the CDR3 ends without its conserved phenylalanine or tryptophan. The chain links TRBV14 to TRBJ1-6; 9 bases are a match to TRBD1. The trim removed 4 bases at V and 10 bases at J, leaving 14 bases unmatched. The germline CDR1 and CDR2 sequences are SGHDN and FVKESK. This CDR3 spans 17 amino acids. The DNA of the CDR3 is TGTGCCAGCAGCCCGCGCAAGAGGGACAGGGTTGGCTCACCCCTCCACCTT. It is translated as CASSPRKRDRVGSPLHL.

This clonotype was found many times. The V and J genes are TRBV5-1 and TRBJ2-7, with TRBD2 matching 9 bases. This CDR3 spans 15 amino acids. The germline gives CDR1 SGHRS, CDR2 YFSETQ. V was clipped by 4 bases and J by 0 bases; unmatched bases: 5. CDR3 amino acids: CASSTNSGSSYEQYF. The CDR3 DNA follows: TGCGCCAGCAGCACGAATAGCGGGAGCTCCTACGAGCAGTACTTC. The full variable domain, its missing parts supplied by reference TRBV5-1 and TRBJ2-7, is KAGVTQTPRYLIKTRGQQVTLSCSPISGHRSVSWYQQTPGQGLQFLFEYFSETQRNKGNFPGRFSGRQFSNSRSEMNVSTLELGDSALYLCASSTNSGSSYEQYFGPGTRLTVT.

Comment on this clonotype: Possible read error: a much larger clone is one base away. The CDR3 reads CSVRELGNYGYTF. The DNA for the CDR3 is TGCAGTGTTAGAGAATTAGGGAACTATGGCTACACCTTC. The chain is built from TRBV20-1 and TRBJ1-2; D gene uncertain. Germline assignment: CDR1 DFQATT and CDR2 SNEGSKA (reference sequence). The CDR3 has 13 residues.

The chain couples TRBV25-1 to TRBJ2-5; 7 nucleotides align to TRBD1. The CDR3 has 16 amino acids. CDR1 and CDR2 (germline): MGHDK, SYGVNS. J lost 5 bases, V lost 5 bases, and 14 bases had no gene match. CDR3 in amino acids: CASSSPGTVLSETQYF. Here the CDR3 DNA reads TGTGCCAGCAGTTCCCCCGGGACAGTACTTAGCGAGACCCAGTACTTC.

As concerns this clonotype: One base away lies a much larger clone, so this may be a sequencing read error. The chain joins TRBV9 to TRBJ2-2; D perhaps matches TRBD2 (5 bases). The CDR3 extends over 17 amino acids. Germline V gene lookup returns CDR1 SGDLS and CDR2 YYNGEE. CDR3 coding DNA: TGTGCCAGCAGCGAACCCTCGGGGAGCGCGAACACCGGGGAGCCGTTTTTT. This sequence encodes CASSEPSGSANTGEPFF.

The chain employs TRBV6-5 and TRBJ1-5, with D perhaps TRBD1 (5 bases). The CDR3 is 15 residues long. V lost 6 bases, J lost 9 bases, and 21 bases lay in between. Germline CDR1 MNHEY, CDR2 SVGAGI. CDR3 nucleotides: TGTGCCAGCAGCCGACCGGACACCACAATTCGGCCCCAGCATTTT. It encodes CASSRPDTTIRPQHF.

The rearrangement links TRBV6-2 or TRBV6-3 to TRBJ2-3; 8 nucleotides agree with TRBD1. Germline V CDR1 and CDR2: MNHEY, SVGEGT. V shed 2 bases and J 5 bases; nucleotides not matched to a gene: 9. The CDR3 length is 16 residues. The CDR3 DNA sequence: TGTGCCAGCAGTTACCCGGACAGGGTGTATGGAGATACGCAGTATTTT. Amino acid sequence: CASSYPDRVYGDTQYF.

This clonotype was recorded at least ten times. The junction departs from the called germline gene at one end, perhaps through a read error. The chain recombines TRBV14 with TRBJ2-5, with D possibly being TRBD2 (5 bases). CDR3 size: 13 residues. Germline-derived CDR1 and CDR2 are SGHDN and FVKESK. CDR3 nucleotides: TGTGCCAGCACAATGGCGGCGGGCAGAGACTTTCTCTTC. Protein product: CASTMAAGRDFLF.

The chain links TRBV19 to TRBJ2-2; D gene unclear. Germline-derived CDR1 and CDR2 are LNHDA and SQIVND (reference sequence). Trimming pared 2 bases from V and 7 bases from J, leaving 5 bases between. CDR3 length equals 12 residues. As DNA, the CDR3 is TGTGCCAGTAGTATAAATCACGGGGAGCTGTTTTTT. It yields the protein CASSINHGELFF. Supplemented by reference TRBV19 and TRBJ2-2, the full variable domain reads DGGITQSPKYLFRKEGQNVTLSCEQNLNHDAMYWYRQDPGQGLRLIYYSQIVNDFQKGDIAEGYSVSREKKESFPLTVTSAQKNPTAFYLCASSINHGELFFGEGSRLTVL.

In its sample, this clonotype was seen many times. The chain has TRBV7-9 and TRBJ1-1; no clear D gene. The CDR3 contains 15 residues. Germline assignment: CDR1 SEHNR and CDR2 FQNEAQ (reference sequence). The V end lost 6 bases, the J end lost 1 base, and 15 bases lay between the germline ends. The chain's CDR3 is CASSHGRHRNTEAFF. CDR3 in DNA: TGTGCCAGCAGTCACGGTAGGCATCGGAACACTGAAGCTTTCTTT.

The rearrangement uses TRBV20-1 and TRBJ2-7, with D possibly called TRBD1 or TRBD2 (5 bases each). This CDR3 has 13 residues. V was clipped by 2 bases and J by 2 bases, with 10 bases between them. Germline V gene sequence: CDR1 DFQATT, CDR2 SNEGSKA (reference sequence). This CDR3 is CSARRDDTYEQYF. For the CDR3, the DNA is TGCAGTGCTAGACGGGACGACACCTACGAGCAGTACTTC.

CDR3 sequence (DNA): TGTGCCAGCAGCCATTTGGGGGAAACTGAAGCTTTCTTT. It codes for CASSHLGETEAFF. The rearrangement links TRBV3-1 to TRBJ1-1; D perhaps matches TRBD1 (5 bases). The CDR3 extends over 13 amino acids. V lost 3 bases and J lost 5, with 10 bases in between. Germline assignment: CDR1 LGHDT and CDR2 YNNKEL (reference sequence).

This clonotype was counted between two and nine times. V gene TRBV7-2 combines with J gene TRBJ1-5; 7 positions agree with TRBD1. Trimming took 5 bases from V and 7 from J; bases not matched to a gene: 8. The V gene's germline CDR1 is SGHTA and CDR2 FQGNSA. The CDR3 spans 14 residues. CDR3 in amino acids: CASSPVGQDQPQHF. CDR3 bases: TGTGCCAGCAGCCCTGTAGGACAGGACCAGCCCCAGCATTTT.

This clonotype came up many times. The chain uses TRBV7-8 and TRBJ2-7, with 7 nucleotides matching TRBD2. V was clipped by 3 bases and J by 7 bases; unmatched bases: 12. Germline CDR1 and CDR2: SGHVS and FQNEAQ. The CDR3 is 15 amino acids. The CDR3 loop is CASSFSGGTPQEQYF. The CDR3 bases are TGTGCCAGCAGCTTTTCCGGGGGGACCCCTCAGGAGCAGTACTTC.

The table lists this clonotype with many counts. The chain employs TRBV10-3 and TRBJ1-2; D might be TRBD1 (5 bases). The germline V gene encodes CDR1 ENHRY and CDR2 SYGVKD. V was clipped by 10 bases and J by 6 bases, with 21 bases between them. The CDR3 length is 14 residues. CDR3 region: CATHRLGGLNGYTF. CDR3 sequence (DNA): TGTGCCACCCATCGACTGGGGGGACTCAATGGCTACACCTTC.

This clonotype has at least ten counts. The chain employs TRBV19 and TRBJ2-6; 9 bases align to TRBD1. The CDR3 runs 18 residues. The trim removed 3 bases at V and 1 base at J, leaving 7 bases unmatched. Germline CDR1 LNHDA, CDR2 SQIVND (reference sequence). This chain's CDR3 is CASSIAGQGMSGANVLTF. In nucleotides, the CDR3 is TGTGCCAGTAGTATCGCCGGACAGGGGATGTCTGGGGCCAACGTCCTGACTTTC.

Note on this clonotype: A much larger clone lies one base from this, so it may be a read error. This chain links TRBV7-3 with TRBJ1-1; D is perhaps TRBD1 (6 bases). Germline V CDR1 and CDR2: SGHTA, FQGTGA. The CDR3 has 15 amino acids. The CDR3 protein is CASSLMGAGDTGAFF. In DNA form, the CDR3 reads TGTGCCAGCAGCTTAATGGGGGCGGGGGACACTGGAGCTTTCTTT.

This clonotype turned up a few times. The chain employs TRBV12-3 or TRBV12-4 and TRBJ2-2; D call uncertain. V was clipped by 3 bases and J by 3 bases, with 8 bases between them. This CDR3 spans 14 amino acids. CDR3 bases: TGTGCCAGCAGTTTTGTTGGGGACACCGGGGAGCTGTTTTTT. Translated: CASSFVGDTGELFF.

Comment on this clonotype: The final CDR3 position lacks the conserved phenylalanine or tryptophan, pointing to a likely read error. The chain carries TRBV20-1 and TRBJ1-2; 9 bases line up with TRBD1. The germline gives CDR1 DFQATT, CDR2 SNEGSKA (reference sequence). The CDR3 is 12 amino acids. With V trimmed by 5 bases and J by 4 bases, 2 bases remained unmatched. CDR3 sequence: CSAETGGYGYTS. Here the CDR3 DNA reads TGCAGTGCTGAGACAGGGGGCTATGGCTACACCTCC.